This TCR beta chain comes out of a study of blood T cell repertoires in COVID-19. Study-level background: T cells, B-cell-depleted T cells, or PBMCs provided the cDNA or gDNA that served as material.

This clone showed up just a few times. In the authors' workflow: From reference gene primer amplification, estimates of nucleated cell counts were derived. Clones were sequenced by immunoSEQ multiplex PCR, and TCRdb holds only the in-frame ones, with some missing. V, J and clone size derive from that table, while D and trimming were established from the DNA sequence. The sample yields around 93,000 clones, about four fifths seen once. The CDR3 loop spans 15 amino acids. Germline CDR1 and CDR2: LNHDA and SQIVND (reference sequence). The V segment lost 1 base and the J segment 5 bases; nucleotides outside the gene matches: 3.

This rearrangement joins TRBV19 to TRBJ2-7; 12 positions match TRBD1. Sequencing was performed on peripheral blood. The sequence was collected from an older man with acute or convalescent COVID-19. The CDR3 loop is CASSIGRDRGHEQYF. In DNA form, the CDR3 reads TGTGCCAGTAGTATAGGCCGGGACAGGGGGCACGAGCAGTACTTC.